This passage covers 20 T cell receptor beta chains from one sample sequenced in a study of siplizumab effects on memory and regulatory T cells. Data came from immunoSEQ multiplex PCR; TCRdb stores just in-frame clones and leaves some out. Of tens of thousands of clones in the sample, approximately 90% were seen once. The sequencing sample was made of Tregs sorted from blood. The receptors were sampled from a human donor in good health.

This sequence joins TRBV5-4 and TRBJ1-1; maybe TRBD1 (5 bases). The germline V gene encodes CDR1 SGHNT and CDR2 YYREEE (reference sequence). There are 13 residues in the CDR3. V gave up 3 bases and J gave up 4 bases, with 10 bases separating them. DNA of the CDR3: TGTGCCAGCAGCTGGGACCGGAGCACTGAAGCTTTCTTT. Translating it yields CASSWDRSTEAFF.

This chain joins TRBV5-1 and TRBJ2-1, with 7 bases fitting TRBD1. The CDR3 runs 13 residues. Germline V lookup: CDR1 SGHRS, CDR2 YFSETQ. V shed 0 bases, J shed 10 bases, and the junction held 4 bases outside the gene matches. In DNA, the CDR3 is TGCGCCAGCAGCTTGGAGAGGGGGCGGGAGCAGTTCTTC. Translating gives CASSLERGREQFF.

The chain is built from TRBV29-1 and TRBJ1-2; a weak D match, TRBD1 (6 bases). Trimming shortened V by 7 bases and J by 7 bases, and 16 bases separated the two germline ends. This CDR3 has 12 residues. Germline loops: CDR1 SQVTM, CDR2 ANQGSEA. CDR3 amino acids: CSATGWGFGYTF. The CDR3 DNA sequence: TGCAGCGCGACAGGCTGGGGGTTTGGCTACACCTTC. Variable domain in full (rest from reference TRBV29-1 and TRBJ1-2): SAVISQKPSRDICQRGTSLTIQCQVDSQVTMMFWYRQQPGQSLTLIATANQGSEATYESGFVIDKFPISRPNLTFSTLTVSNMSPEDSSIYLCSATGWGFGYTFGSGTRLTVV.

This clone was counted a single time. The chain carries TRBV5-4 and TRBJ1-2; D is undetermined. The V gene lost 2 bases and the J gene lost 8 bases, with 7 bases spanning the gap. Germline V gives CDR1 SGHNT, CDR2 YYREEE (reference sequence). The CDR3 sequence is 11 residues long. CDR3 sequence: CASSFNGGYTF. The DNA for the CDR3 is TGTGCCAGCAGCTTCAATGGGGGCTACACCTTC.

The chain couples TRBV9 to TRBJ2-5, with TRBD1 identical over 9 bases. J gave up 4 bases and V 3 bases, and 4 bases lay outside the gene matches. This CDR3 comprises 14 residues. The germline V gene has CDR1 SGDLS and CDR2 YYNGEE. CDR3 amino acids: CASSARTGAETQYF. CDR3 DNA: TGTGCCAGCAGCGCCAGGACAGGGGCAGAGACCCAGTACTTC.

Written as DNA, the CDR3 is TGTGCCAGCTCACCACTGGCAGGGGGCACTGAAGCTTTCTTT. Amino acids: CASSPLAGGTEAFF. The chain couples TRBV18 to TRBJ1-1; 7 nucleotides line up with TRBD1. Per germline, CDR1 KGHSH and CDR2 LQKENI. V shed 1 base, J shed 4 bases, and the junction held 3 bases outside the gene matches. This CDR3 has 14 amino acids.

The sample holds a few counts of this clone. The V gene is TRBV7-9, the J gene TRBJ1-6; 7 bases fit TRBD1. The germline V gene encodes CDR1 SEHNR and CDR2 FQNEAQ (reference sequence). V was pared by 5 bases and J by 2 bases, with 3 bases of the junction left unmatched. CDR3 length: 15 amino acids. The CDR3 is CASSLTGAYNSPLHF. As DNA, the CDR3 is TGTGCCAGCAGCCTAACAGGGGCCTATAATTCACCCCTCCACTTT.

The rearrangement links TRBV16 to TRBJ1-2, with 8 bases fitting TRBD1. V lost 3 bases, J lost 10 bases, and 10 bases stayed unmatched. The CDR3 extends over 14 amino acids. The germline CDR1 and CDR2 sequences are KGHSY and FQNENV. DNA for the CDR3: TGTGCCAGCAGCCACCAAACCGGGACAGGCTTCTACACCTTC. This encodes CASSHQTGTGFYTF.

The chain joins TRBV6-4 to TRBJ1-2; 7 bases line up with TRBD1. J lost 8 bases, V lost 2 bases, and 5 bases had no gene match. Germline values: CDR1 MRHNA, CDR2 SNTAGT. CDR3 size: 13 residues. The CDR3 DNA reads TGTGCCAGCAGTGACGACAGGGCAAAAGGCTACACCTTC. Translation: CASSDDRAKGYTF.

The CDR3 here is CASSSGAGEKLFF. The CDR3 DNA sequence: TGTGCCAGTAGTAGCGGGGCGGGTGAAAAACTGTTTTTT. The rearrangement uses TRBV19 and TRBJ1-4; D may be TRBD1 (5 bases). The CDR3 is 13 amino acids. Trimming left V 4 bases short and J 7 bases short, with 10 bases between. The germline CDR1 and CDR2 sequences are LNHDA and SQIVND (reference sequence). The whole variable domain, remainder taken from reference TRBV19 and TRBJ1-4, is DGGITQSPKYLFRKEGQNVTLSCEQNLNHDAMYWYRQDPGQGLRLIYYSQIVNDFQKGDIAEGYSVSREKKESFPLTVTSAQKNPTAFYLCASSSGAGEKLFFGSGTQLSVL.

The chain recombines TRBV10-3 with TRBJ1-3; TRBD1 might be the D (6 bases). This CDR3 comprises 14 residues. Germline V gene data show CDR1 as ENHRY and CDR2 as SYGVKD. V gave up 6 bases and J gave up 3 bases, with 12 bases separating them. The CDR3 nucleotides read TGTGCCATCAGAGGCAACAGGGATGGAAACACCATATATTTT. Translation gives CAIRGNRDGNTIYF.

This clone came up once. The chain recombines TRBV7-9 with TRBJ1-1; 8 bases line up with TRBD1. The CDR3 spans 16 residues. The junction had 9 bases not matched to a gene; V was cut back by 1 base and J by 5 bases. Germline CDR1 and CDR2: SEHNR and FQNEAQ (reference sequence). This CDR3 is CASSLGWGTGRTEAFF. CDR3 DNA: TGTGCCAGCAGCTTAGGTTGGGGGACAGGACGGACTGAAGCTTTCTTT.

This clone has only one observation. This chain links TRBV7-3 with TRBJ1-1, with 9 bases that match TRBD1. After removal of 4 bases from V and 1 base from J, the junction contained 4 bases not matched to a gene. Looked up from germline, CDR1 is SGHTA and CDR2 is FQGTGA. This CDR3 is 15 amino acids long. CDR3 protein: CASSSTGGANTEAFF. CDR3 bases: TGTGCCAGCAGCTCTACAGGGGGCGCGAACACTGAAGCTTTCTTT.

The V and J genes are TRBV11-2 and TRBJ2-3; TRBD2 matches at 9 bases. The length of the CDR3 is 15 residues. Germline trimming cut 1 base from V and 7 bases from J; bases unmatched to any gene: 6. The germline gives CDR1 SGHAT, CDR2 FQNNGV. The CDR3 sequence is CASSLGAGGRNTQYF. DNA for the CDR3: TGTGCCAGCAGCTTAGGAGCGGGGGGCAGGAATACGCAGTATTTT. Together with reference TRBV11-2 and TRBJ2-3, the CDR3 gives the full variable domain: EAGVAQSPRYKIIEKRQSVAFWCNPISGHATLYWYQQILGQGPKLLIQFQNNGVVDDSQLPKDRFSAERLKGVDSTLKIQPAKLEDSAVYLCASSLGAGGRNTQYFGPGTRLTVL.

This chain connects TRBV5-1 to TRBJ2-1; the D call may be TRBD1 or TRBD2 (5 bases each). V was pared by 3 bases and J by 10 bases, with 14 bases between. The CDR3 extends over 13 amino acids. CDR1 is SGHRS, CDR2 YFSETQ, per germline. The CDR3 sequence is CASSSEWGTEQFF. The CDR3 DNA is TGCGCCAGCAGCTCCGAGTGGGGGACCGAGCAGTTCTTC.

As regards this clone: Other nucleotide sequences in the sample specify the same CDR3. This chain joins TRBV7-5 and TRBJ2-7; TRBD2, as called in the table, went unchecked against the DNA. TRBV7-5 is noted as a pseudogene. The CDR3 is 16 residues long. The DNA for the CDR3 is TGTGTCAGAAGCCCCCTGGCGGCCTGGCGGCACTACGAGCAGTACTTC. It translates to CVRSPLAAWRHYEQYF.

The chain links TRBV4-1 to TRBJ1-2; no clear D gene. The germline gives CDR1 MGHRA, CDR2 YSYEKL. V lost 0 bases and J lost 0, with 17 bases in between. The CDR3 totals 18 residues. CDR3 nucleotide sequence: TGCGCCAGCAGCCAAGATCTTATGCGGGCAGGAACTAACTATGGCTACACCTTC. Translation gives CASSQDLMRAGTNYGYTF.

The rearrangement uses TRBV18 and TRBJ1-2; 8 positions match TRBD1. The CDR3 totals 16 residues. The germline CDR1 and CDR2 sequences are KGHSH and LQKENI. The junction had 12 bases not matched to a gene; V was cut back by 3 bases and J by 6 bases. CDR3 in amino acids: CASSPGTGQQLDGYTF. CDR3 nucleotide sequence: TGTGCCAGCTCACCCGGGACAGGTCAGCAGCTGGATGGCTACACCTTC.

This clone appeared a few times. DNA of the CDR3: TGTGCCAGCAGCCTCGGGACAGGGAGAAACACCATATATTTT. This gives the protein CASSLGTGRNTIYF. The chain employs TRBV6-5 and TRBJ1-3, with 9 bases identical to TRBD1. CDR3 length equals 14 residues. The J segment lost 5 bases and the V segment lost 6 bases, leaving 5 bases of the junction unmatched. Germline-derived CDR1 and CDR2 are MNHEY and SVGAGI.

The CDR3 protein is CSVEIPWTGEGEQYF. The CDR3 DNA follows: TGCAGCGTTGAAATTCCTTGGACAGGGGAAGGCGAGCAGTACTTC. The chain employs TRBV29-1 and TRBJ2-7, with TRBD1 identical over 9 bases. Germline V lookup: CDR1 SQVTM, CDR2 ANQGSEA. The CDR3 covers 15 residues. Losses at the gene ends were 2 bases for V and 6 bases for J; bases not matched to a gene: 11.